The 20 T cell receptor beta chains presented below share a single source sample, sequenced in a study of blood T cell repertoires in COVID-19. Sequencing used immunoSEQ multiplex PCR; TCRdb keeps in-frame clones, though not all of them. The sample carries roughly 200,000 clones, around 85% recorded once. The sample consisted of peripheral blood. The receptors stem from a man in his 60s with acute or convalescent COVID-19.

The V gene is TRBV2, the J gene TRBJ2-2; D unresolved. The V and J ends lost 6 bases and 5 bases respectively, with 16 bases between them. Germline values: CDR1 SNHLY, CDR2 FYNNEI. The CDR3 loop spans 15 amino acids. CDR3 coding DNA: TGTGCCAGCAGAGTCGAGGTTGTCGGGACCGGGGAGCTGTTTTTT. This encodes CASRVEVVGTGELFF.

Only a few counts were recorded for this clone. The genes are TRBV11-2 and TRBJ2-7, with D tentatively TRBD2 (6 bases). In germline, CDR1 is SGHAT, CDR2 FQNNGV. The germline V and J ends were trimmed by 9 bases and 3 bases, with 12 bases remaining between them. CDR3 length: 12 residues. The CDR3 DNA sequence: TGTGCCAGTGCGGGCGGGAACTACGAGCAGTACTTC. This translates into CASAGGNYEQYF.

The rearrangement links TRBV28 to TRBJ2-1, with D hard to call. The germline V gene encodes CDR1 MDHEN and CDR2 SYDVKM. The CDR3 runs to 12 residues. V shed 2 bases and J shed 8 bases, with 7 bases lying between them. The CDR3 loop reads CASSLTPYEQFF. The CDR3 nucleotides are TGTGCCAGCAGTTTAACTCCCTATGAGCAGTTCTTC.

This chain uses TRBV7-6 with TRBJ2-3; tentatively, D is TRBD1 (6 bases). The V gene lost 2 bases and the J gene lost 3 bases, with 15 bases spanning the gap. Germline V CDR1 and CDR2: SGHVS, FNYEAQ. This CDR3 is 16 amino acids long. The CDR3 reads CASSLQGGLFTDTQYF. CDR3 nucleotide sequence: TGTGCCAGCAGCTTACAAGGGGGTCTCTTTACAGATACGCAGTATTTT.

The V call is TRBV6-6, the J call TRBJ1-4; possibly TRBD1 for D (5 bases). CDR3 length equals 15 residues. Trimming removed 1 base at V and 8 bases at J, with 14 bases between. Germline V gene lookup returns CDR1 MNHNY and CDR2 SVGAGI (reference sequence). The CDR3 nucleotides read TGTGCCAGCAGTTACTGGGGCACCTCGGAGGAAAAACTGTTTTTT. Its protein product is CASSYWGTSEEKLFF.

The count of this clone is one. The CDR3 sequence: CASSLTGSGTQYF. The CDR3 DNA follows: TGTGCCAGCAGCTTGACAGGGAGCGGGACCCAGTACTTC. V and J are TRBV5-4 and TRBJ2-5; a possible D gene is TRBD1 (6 bases). V was pared by 1 base and J by 7 bases, with 11 bases between. The V gene's germline CDR1 is SGHNT and CDR2 YYREEE (reference sequence). This CDR3 is 13 amino acids long.

This clone was seen once. The rearrangement links TRBV7-9 to TRBJ2-3; 7 positions agree with TRBD2. This CDR3 is built from 15 residues. CDR1 is SEHNR and CDR2 is FQNEAQ in the germline V gene (reference sequence). The ends lost 4 bases at V and 3 bases at J; junction bases unmatched: 7. The CDR3 spells CASSSIAGLTDTQYF. CDR3 sequence (DNA): TGTGCCAGCAGCTCCATAGCGGGCCTGACAGATACGCAGTATTTT.

This clone has just one count. The J gene is TRBJ1-3, the V gene TRBV9; weak D call: TRBD1 (5 bases). This CDR3 is built from 17 residues. V was clipped by 0 bases and J by 0 bases, with 13 bases between them. The germline gives CDR1 SGDLS, CDR2 YYNGEE. The CDR3 bases are TGTGCCAGCAGCGTAGCTTGGCAGGGTTACTCTGGAAACACCATATATTTT. It encodes CASSVAWQGYSGNTIYF.

The table lists this clone with a count of one. CDR3 in amino acids: CASSLVGVNSPEAFF. The CDR3 coding sequence is TGTGCCAGCAGCTTGGTGGGAGTTAATTCCCCTGAAGCTTTCTTT. This chain joins TRBV5-5 and TRBJ1-1; D is unresolved. The CDR3 consists of 15 residues. Looked up from germline, CDR1 is SGHKS and CDR2 is YYEKEE (reference sequence). Trimming took off 0 bases at V and 6 bases at J, with 15 bases between the two ends.

The chain links TRBV3-1 (or the pseudogene TRBV3-2) to TRBJ1-1, with D perhaps TRBD1 (6 bases). CDR3 size: 13 residues. Between the trimmed V and J ends, which lost 3 bases and 6 bases, there was a span of 11 bases. Germline V gene data show CDR1 as LGHDT and CDR2 as YNNKEL (reference sequence). Here the CDR3 reads CASSHLGGAEAFF. The CDR3 DNA sequence: TGTGCCAGCAGCCACCTAGGGGGGGCTGAAGCTTTCTTT.

The table lists this clone with a count of one. V usage is TRBV27 and J usage is TRBJ2-3; TRBD1 might be the D (5 bases). The germline V gene encodes CDR1 MNHEY and CDR2 SMNVEV (reference sequence). This CDR3 region has 14 residues. V lost 7 bases, J lost 2 bases, and 13 bases lay in between. CDR3 region: CASTFRALTDTQYF. As DNA, the CDR3 is TGTGCCAGCACTTTCAGGGCCCTCACAGATACGCAGTATTTT.

The rearrangement links TRBV3-1 (or the pseudogene TRBV3-2) to TRBJ2-1; 7 nucleotides align to TRBD2. The CDR3 consists of 15 residues. Germline V gene data show CDR1 as LGHDT and CDR2 as YNNKEL (reference sequence). V was pared by 2 bases and J by 8 bases, with 9 bases of the junction left unmatched. The CDR3 spells CASSQTPGRADEQFF. The CDR3, as DNA: TGTGCCAGCAGCCAAACCCCGGGGAGGGCCGATGAGCAGTTCTTC.

The chain recombines TRBV18 with TRBJ1-2; D is undetermined. V was pared by 2 bases and J by 7 bases, with 14 bases between. The CDR3 is made up of 14 amino acids. CDR1 and CDR2 (germline): KGHSH, LQKENI. The CDR3: CASSPAGGQGGYTF. DNA of the CDR3: TGTGCCAGCTCACCAGCCGGTGGGCAAGGTGGCTACACCTTC.

The rearrangement uses TRBV7-2 and TRBJ1-2; 7 nucleotides match TRBD1. V lost 5 bases, J lost 7 bases, and 4 bases stayed unmatched. Germline V CDR1 and CDR2: SGHTA, FQGNSA. The CDR3 totals 12 residues. The CDR3 DNA is TGTGCCAGCAGCGGAACAGGGGTTGGCTACACCTTC. Protein product: CASSGTGVGYTF.

This rearrangement joins TRBV6-6 to TRBJ1-1; D uncertain. Germline assignment: CDR1 MNHNY and CDR2 SVGAGI (reference sequence). Trimming took off 0 bases at V and 0 bases at J, with 8 bases between the two ends. The CDR3 is 15 residues long. CDR3 in amino acids: CASSYSANLNTEAFF. CDR3 DNA sequence: TGTGCCAGCAGTTACTCGGCCAACCTGAACACTGAAGCTTTCTTT.

The chain links TRBV27 to TRBJ1-4, with 11 bases identical to TRBD1. The length of the CDR3 is 15 residues. J gave up 10 bases and V 6 bases, and 10 bases lay outside the gene matches. CDR1 is MNHEY and CDR2 is SMNVEV in the germline V gene (reference sequence). CDR3 nucleotides: TGTGCCAGCAGCAAGGATTGGACAGGGGGCGTAAAACTGTTTTTT. Its protein is CASSKDWTGGVKLFF. The full variable domain, its missing parts supplied by reference TRBV27 and TRBJ1-4, is EAQVTQNPRYLITVTGKKLTVTCSQNMNHEYMSWYRQDPGLGLRQIYYSMNVEVTDKGDVPEGYKVSRKEKRNFPLILESPSPNQTSLYFCASSKDWTGGVKLFFGSGTQLSVL.

The V call is TRBV7-8, the J call TRBJ1-5, with 7 nucleotides matching TRBD1. This CDR3 has 15 residues. The germline V gene has CDR1 SGHVS and CDR2 FQNEAQ. J gave up 4 bases and V 1 base, and 4 bases lay outside the gene matches. This chain's CDR3 is CASSLVGQANQPQHF. The CDR3 DNA reads TGTGCCAGCAGCTTAGTAGGACAGGCGAATCAGCCCCAGCATTTT.

This clone was seen only once. The chain joins TRBV6-5 to TRBJ1-1; D not certain. CDR1 and CDR2 (germline): MNHEY, SVGAGI. The CDR3 has 15 amino acids. The V and J ends lost 4 bases and 3 bases respectively, with 15 bases between them. CDR3 sequence: CASSWQAFQYTEAFF. The CDR3 DNA follows: TGTGCCAGCAGTTGGCAGGCGTTTCAGTACACTGAAGCTTTCTTT.

This clone was observed a few times. In nucleotides, the CDR3 is TGTGCCAGCAGTTTTTCCTCTGAAGCTTTCTTT. Its protein is CASSFSSEAFF. The chain carries TRBV28 and TRBJ1-1; D gene uncertain. Germline CDR1 MDHEN, CDR2 SYDVKM. V was cut by 3 bases and J by 6 bases, with 5 bases left in between. The CDR3 is made up of 11 amino acids.

The gene calls are TRBV5-1 and TRBJ1-1, with 9 bases lining up with TRBD1. The V and J ends lost 7 bases and 4 bases, in that order; junction bases with no gene match: 8. CDR1 is SGHRS and CDR2 is YFSETQ in the germline V gene. CDR3 length: 14 amino acids. CDR3 residues: CASYTGGLSTEAFF. In DNA form, the CDR3 reads TGCGCCAGCTACACAGGGGGCTTAAGCACTGAAGCTTTCTTT.